These T cell receptor beta chains were read from a single sample in a study of control samples from healthy donors and cancer patients. Profiled with immunoSEQ multiplex PCR; TCRdb holds only in-frame clones, not every one. The table has about 160,000 clones, approximately 94% seen once. Material for sequencing was PBMCs. The receptors were sampled from a man between 60 and 70 years old with colorectal cancer. Each CDR3 is given with its conserved first and last residue. D genes are given only for firm matches. Rows may omit the clone size; those that give it use once, few, many or a size class.

.,.,TRBJ1-1,TRBV5-8,CASPAGGALQNEAFF,TGTGCCAGCCCGGCGGGCGGGGCGCTTCAAAATGAAGCTTTCTTT
.,.,TRBJ1-5,TRBV3-1/TRBV3-2,CASSQGTGNQPQHF,TGTGCCAGCAGCCAGGGAACAGGGAATCAGCCCCAGCATTTT
.,TRBD1,TRBJ1-2,TRBV5-8,CASSVGQGLFRYGYTF,TGTGCCAGCAGCGTGGGACAGGGTCTATTTCGCTATGGCTACACCTTC
few,.,TRBJ2-7,TRBV6-2/TRBV6-3,CASSHSTSNPDGPYEQYF,TGTGCCAGCAGTCACTCAACCTCCAATCCCGATGGCCCTTACGAGCAGTACTTC
once,.,TRBJ1-6,TRBV7-2,CASSLGGSGSPLHF,TGTGCCAGCAGCTTAGGGGGTTCTGGGTCACCCCTCCACTTT
.,.,TRBJ2-2,TRBV9,CASSVGGSGELFF,TGTGCCAGCAGCGTAGGAGGGTCCGGGGAGCTGTTTTTT
.,TRBD1,TRBJ1-5,TRBV10-3,CAISESKSTGAGQPQHF,TGTGCCATCAGTGAGTCGAAGAGCACAGGGGCAGGTCAGCCCCAGCATTTT
.,TRBD1,TRBJ1-4,TRBV29-1,CSVRDSPNEKLFF,TGCAGCGTGCGGGACAGTCCTAATGAAAAACTGTTTTTT
.,TRBD1,TRBJ1-4,TRBV28,CASSKQGKGNEKLFF,TGTGCCAGCAGCAAACAGGGGAAGGGGAATGAAAAACTGTTTTTT
.,.,TRBJ1-1,TRBV6-5,CASSPPGMNTEAFF,TGTGCCAGCAGTCCCCCCGGGATGAACACTGAAGCTTTCTTT
.,.,TRBJ1-5,TRBV9,CASGLGSNQPQHF,TGTGCCAGCGGCTTAGGTTCCAATCAGCCCCAGCATTTT
.,TRBD1,TRBJ1-2,TRBV5-5,CASSLEGQGRDYGYTF,TGTGCCAGCAGCTTGGAGGGACAGGGTCGCGACTATGGCTACACCTTC
.,.,TRBJ1-6,TRBV9,CASSVGDPGSSYNSPLHF,TGTGCCAGCAGCGTAGGGGACCCCGGATCTTCTTATAATTCACCCCTCCACTTT
.,.,TRBJ1-2,TRBV5-1,CASSLEGGRASGYTF,TGCGCCAGCAGCTTGGAAGGGGGGAGGGCATCGGGCTACACCTTC
.,TRBD1,TRBJ2-3,TRBV5-6,CASGDRVGPDTQYF,TGTGCCAGCGGAGACAGGGTGGGCCCAGATACGCAGTATTTT
.,.,TRBJ2-3,TRBV19,CASSDGVVRPDTQYF,TGTGCCAGTAGTGACGGGGTGGTGCGCCCAGATACGCAGTATTTT
.,.,TRBJ2-5,TRBV18,CASSPQRTGRGQETQYF,TGTGCCAGCTCACCACAGAGGACAGGGAGGGGTCAAGAGACCCAGTACTTC
.,.,TRBJ1-1,TRBV30,CAWSGQMNTEAFF,TGTGCCTGGAGTGGACAGATGAACACTGAAGCTTTCTTT
.,TRBD2,TRBJ2-5,TRBV28,CASSLASGGAQTQYF,TGTGCCAGCAGTTTGGCTAGCGGGGGGGCACAGACCCAGTACTTC
.,.,TRBJ2-7,TRBV27,CASSVQDSLGEQYF,TGTGCCAGCAGTGTTCAGGATAGCCTTGGCGAGCAGTACTTC
.,.,TRBJ2-2,TRBV2,CASSVGSGVTGELFF,TGTGCCAGCAGTGTAGGGTCAGGGGTAACCGGGGAGCTGTTTTTT
.,TRBD1,TRBJ1-2,TRBV5-6,CASSSGQGLGGYTF,TGTGCCAGCAGCTCCGGACAGGGCCTAGGCGGCTACACCTTC
.,TRBD1,TRBJ2-2,TRBV28,CASSPGTANTGELFF,TGTGCCAGCAGTCCGGGGACAGCCAACACCGGGGAGCTGTTTTTT
.,.,TRBJ2-7,TRBV3-1/TRBV3-2,CASSQEGYEQYF,TGTGCCAGCAGCCAAGAGGGTTACGAGCAGTACTTC
.,.,TRBJ1-1,TRBV5-1,CASSLQVMNTEAFF,TGCGCCAGCAGCTTGCAGGTAATGAACACTGAAGCTTTCTTT
.,.,TRBJ2-3,TRBV12-3/TRBV12-4,CASSLAGDTQYF,TGTGCCAGCAGTTTAGCCGGGGATACGCAGTATTTT
.,.,TRBJ1-5,TRBV19,CASSIKDGDQPQHF,TGTGCCAGTAGTATAAAGGACGGCGATCAGCCCCAGCATTTT
once,TRBD1,TRBJ1-6,TRBV6-1,CASSEAPGGYWSPLHF,TGTGCCAGCAGTGAAGCCCCAGGGGGCTATTGGTCACCCCTCCACTTT
.,.,TRBJ2-1,TRBV3-1/TRBV3-2,CASSSSPGGLDNEQFF,TGTGCCAGCAGCTCCAGCCCCGGGGGGCTCGACAATGAGCAGTTCTTC
.,.,TRBJ1-4,TRBV2,CASSRAATNEKLFF,TGTGCCAGCTCCAGGGCTGCAACTAATGAAAAACTGTTTTTT
.,.,TRBJ1-3,TRBV7-8,CASSSNNRGGNTIYF,TGTGCCAGCAGCTCAAACAATAGGGGTGGAAACACCATATATTTT
.,TRBD1,TRBJ2-7,TRBV27,CASSLNRGDEQYF,TGTGCCAGCAGTTTAAACAGGGGCGACGAGCAGTACTTC
.,TRBD1,TRBJ1-1,TRBV2,CASRGRTGNTEAFF,TGTGCCAGCAGAGGAAGGACAGGAAACACTGAAGCTTTCTTT
.,.,TRBJ1-2,TRBV13,CASSLLVMGYGYTF,TGTGCCAGCAGCCTTCTCGTGATGGGCTATGGCTACACCTTC
once,.,TRBJ1-3,TRBV19,CASSPGRISGNTIYF,TGTGCCAGTAGTCCGGGACGGATCTCTGGAAACACCATATATTTT
.,.,TRBJ1-4,TRBV18,CASSQNREDNEKLFF,TGTGCCAGCTCACAAAACAGGGAAGATAATGAAAAACTGTTTTTT
.,TRBD2,TRBJ2-1,TRBV28,CASSSFSAGGQVSSYNEQFF,TGTGCCAGCAGTTCCTTCTCGGCGGGGGGCCAGGTCAGCTCCTACAATGAGCAGTTCTTC
.,.,TRBJ2-5,TRBV7-2,CASSPWDLETQYF,TGTGCCAGCAGCCCCTGGGACCTAGAGACCCAGTACTTC
.,TRBD1,TRBJ1-6,TRBV30,CAWSAQTGNSPLHF,TGTGCCTGGAGTGCCCAGACAGGGAATTCACCCCTCCACTTT